This T cell receptor beta chain was observed in a study of long-term antiretroviral therapy in people with HIV. V lost 2 bases and J lost 3, with 14 bases in between. This CDR3 region has 16 residues. Germline V gene data show CDR1 as SGHVS and CDR2 as FQNEAQ. This was the immunoSEQ v3.0 assay at survey level. Measured with immunoSEQ multiplex PCR; TCRdb has only the in-frame clones, and not every one. The table lists 20,000 to 25,000 clones, around four fifths of them singletons. The sample in question was unsorted PBMCs, obtained 4 years after starting antiretroviral therapy. The J gene is TRBJ2-1, the V gene TRBV7-8; perhaps TRBD1 as D (5 bases). The source of this sequence is a young man with HIV. In DNA, the CDR3 is TGTGCCAGCAGCTTACCGTCAGGGTTAGGCTACAATGAGCAGTTCTTC. Residues: CASSLPSGLGYNEQFF.